This TCR beta chain was profiled in a study of spatial heterogeneity in lung cancer. Study results and limitations: Tumoral mutation counts were tracked by counts of expanded intratumoral alpha and beta TCRs.

This sample's time point: sample taken at primary tumor resection. Tumor, nontumor lung or frozen PBMC supplied whole RNA that was sequenced unsorted. TCRdb used MiXCR to reprocess the 5' RACE reads, holding one entry per CDR3 protein. The sample has approximately 26,000 distinct CDR3 sequences, 8.8% seen once. CDR3 length: 15 amino acids. Trimming took off 6 bases at V and 8 bases at J, with 19 bases between the two ends. The germline CDR1 and CDR2 sequences are MDHEN and SYDVKM. This clonotype was seen ten or more times. No antigen is known for it. The sequenced sample was lung tumor tissue, obtained at surgery. The chain joins TRBV28 to TRBJ1-4; possible D gene TRBD1, 5 bases. This clonotype was obtained from a male donor with early-stage non-small cell lung cancer. The CDR3 is CASSTPGRPGEKLFF. The CDR3 nucleotides are TGTGCCAGCAGCACTCCGGGACGCCCGGGGGAAAAACTGTTTTTT. Based on the CDR3 plus reference TRBV28 and TRBJ1-4, the full variable domain is DVKVTQSSRYLVKRTGEKVFLECVQDMDHENMFWYRQDPGLGLRLIYFSYDVKMKEKGDIPEGYSVSREKKERFSLILESASTNQTSMYLCASSTPGRPGEKLFFGSGTQLSVL.